Reported below is one T cell receptor beta chain. These data originate in a study of T cells in Graves' hyperthyroidism and ophthalmopathy. The CDR3 has 13 residues. With 3 bases removed from V and 2 bases from J, the gap between germline ends came to 7 bases. Germline loops: CDR1 KGHSH, CDR2 LQKENI. RNA transcripts gave rise to amplified TCR beta CDR3 regions. Carried out on the TCR CDR3, a first-round RT-PCR used the HTBI primer set. TCRdb analysed the multiplex PCR reads with MiXCR anew, one entry per CDR3 protein. The data show under 350,000 distinct CDR3 sequences, roughly 13% seen once. Ophthalmopathy patients showed a Clinical Activity Score of at least 3, NOSPECS grade of at least 4 and duration under 3 months. The study excluded patients with uncontrolled infection, other autoimmune disease, pregnancy or lactation.

The clonotype originates from a middle-aged woman with Graves' ophthalmopathy. The sequenced sample was blood. This chain connects TRBV18 to TRBJ1-2; no definite D call. CDR3 sequence: CASSPIDNYGYTF. CDR3 DNA sequence: TGTGCCAGCTCACCTATTGACAACTATGGCTACACCTTC.